This TCR beta chain was sequenced during a study of T-cell memory formation after mild COVID-19. The study, taken as a whole, reports: The pre-infection memory compartment contained some responding clones, suggesting cross-reactive memory joined.

The TCR alpha and TCR beta cDNA libraries, bearing sample barcodes and UMIs, were generated by 5'RACE using constant-segment primers. TCRdb fed the 5' RACE reads into MiXCR, producing one record per CDR3 protein. The sample shows just over 400,000 distinct CDR3 sequences, more than 20% of them seen only once. This CDR3 contains 15 residues. Trimming removed 4 bases from V and 0 bases from J, with 10 bases in between. This clonotype was counted between two and nine times. What it binds is not known. The TCR originated in an adult woman who had mild COVID-19 (a few samples of this study predate the infection). Cell type and time point are not known. V usage is TRBV12-3 or TRBV12-4 and J usage is TRBJ1-5; D call uncertain. The sequenced sample consisted of PBMCs or a T cell subset sorted from them (not recorded which). The CDR3 nucleotides are TGTGCCAGCAGTTCCCCGGGCAGTAGCAATCAGCCCCAGCATTTT. Translated, it gives CASSSPGSSNQPQHF.